Listed below are T cell receptor beta chains from one sample, sequenced in a study of T cells in Graves' hyperthyroidism and ophthalmopathy. TCRdb passed the multiplex PCR reads through MiXCR, listing each CDR3 protein once. The sample comprises around 800,000 distinct CDR3 sequences, 35% to 40% of which are singletons, and around 9.3% rests with the top ten. The specimen sequenced was blood. The receptors stem from a man between 18 and 29 years old with Graves' hyperthyroidism. The conserved cysteine and the conserved F or W are not part of the CDR3 here. The order of the fields is clone size, V gene, CDR3 protein. Size is stated for part of the rows, as once, few or many counts, or as a class when the clone is expanded.

abundance: NA
v_gene: TRBV29-1
CDR3aa: SPKPWDSLSYEQY

abundance: few
v_gene: TRBV19
CDR3aa: ASSRPRGPQIQPQH

abundance: NA
v_gene: TRBV19
CDR3aa: ASTQGARTGELF

abundance: NA
v_gene: TRBV20-1
CDR3aa: SARALDRAGELF

abundance: few
v_gene: TRBV2
CDR3aa: ASSGRVGGYT

abundance: NA
v_gene: TRBV2
CDR3aa: ASSEYWSGGTAETQY

abundance: NA
v_gene: TRBV5-1
CDR3aa: ASSSPDGISGELF

abundance: many
v_gene: TRBV15
CDR3aa: ATSRTGTGKETQY

abundance: NA
v_gene: TRBV19
CDR3aa: ASSIWLAVNTGELF

abundance: NA
v_gene: TRBV29-1
CDR3aa: SVEGQGRDTEAF

abundance: many
v_gene: TRBV20-1
CDR3aa: SAEGVRRIEAF